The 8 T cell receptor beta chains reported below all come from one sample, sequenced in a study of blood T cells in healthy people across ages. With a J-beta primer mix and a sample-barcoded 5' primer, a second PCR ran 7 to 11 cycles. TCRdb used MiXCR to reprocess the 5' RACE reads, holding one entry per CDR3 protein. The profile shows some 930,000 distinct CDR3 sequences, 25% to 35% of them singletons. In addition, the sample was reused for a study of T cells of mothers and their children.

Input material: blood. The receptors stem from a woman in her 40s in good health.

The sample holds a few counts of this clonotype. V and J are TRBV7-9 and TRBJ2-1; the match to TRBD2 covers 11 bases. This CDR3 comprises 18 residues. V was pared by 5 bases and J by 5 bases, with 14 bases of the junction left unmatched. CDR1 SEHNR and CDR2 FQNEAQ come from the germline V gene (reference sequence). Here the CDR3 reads CASSPRSVTSGGNNEQFF. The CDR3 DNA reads TGTGCCAGCAGCCCTAGATCTGTTACTAGCGGGGGAAACAATGAGCAGTTCTTC.

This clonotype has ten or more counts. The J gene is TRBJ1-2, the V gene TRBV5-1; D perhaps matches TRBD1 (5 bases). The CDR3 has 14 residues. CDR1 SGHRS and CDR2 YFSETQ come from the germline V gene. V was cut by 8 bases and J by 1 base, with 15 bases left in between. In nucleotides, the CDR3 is TGCGCCAGTAATGGAGTTGGGGGTAACTATGGCTACACCTTC. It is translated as CASNGVGGNYGYTF. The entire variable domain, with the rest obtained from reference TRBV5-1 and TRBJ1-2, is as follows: KAGVTQTPRYLIKTRGQQVTLSCSPISGHRSVSWYQQTPGQGLQFLFEYFSETQRNKGNFPGRFSGRQFSNSRSEMNVSTLELGDSALYLCASNGVGGNYGYTFGSGTRLTVV.

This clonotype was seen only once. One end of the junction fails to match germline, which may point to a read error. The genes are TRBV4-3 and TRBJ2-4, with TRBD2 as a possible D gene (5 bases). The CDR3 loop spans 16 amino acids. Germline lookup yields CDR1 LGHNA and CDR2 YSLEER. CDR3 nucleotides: TGCGCCAGCAGCCCGAACACCGGGATAGCCAAAAACATTCATTACTTC. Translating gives CASSPNTGIAKNIHYF.

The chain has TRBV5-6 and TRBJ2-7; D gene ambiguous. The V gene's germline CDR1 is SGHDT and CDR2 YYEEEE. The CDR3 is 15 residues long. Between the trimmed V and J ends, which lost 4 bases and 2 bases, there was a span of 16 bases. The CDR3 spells CASSKQGRKTYEQYF. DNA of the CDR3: TGTGCCAGCAGCAAACAAGGACGTAAAACCTACGAGCAGTACTTC.

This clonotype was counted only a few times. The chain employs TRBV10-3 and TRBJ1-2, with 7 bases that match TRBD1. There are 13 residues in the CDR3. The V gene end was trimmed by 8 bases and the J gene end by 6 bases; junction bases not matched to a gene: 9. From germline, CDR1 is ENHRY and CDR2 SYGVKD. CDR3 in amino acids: CAIGDSGFDGYTF. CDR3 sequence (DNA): TGTGCCATCGGGGACAGCGGGTTTGATGGCTACACCTTC.

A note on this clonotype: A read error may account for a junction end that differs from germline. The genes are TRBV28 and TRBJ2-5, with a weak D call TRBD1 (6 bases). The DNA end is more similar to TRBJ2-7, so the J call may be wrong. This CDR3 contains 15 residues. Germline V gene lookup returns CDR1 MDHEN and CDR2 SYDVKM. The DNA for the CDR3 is TGTGCCTGCAGTTTATTTGGACAGACTCGTTACGAGCAGTACTTC. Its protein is CACSLFGQTRYEQYF.

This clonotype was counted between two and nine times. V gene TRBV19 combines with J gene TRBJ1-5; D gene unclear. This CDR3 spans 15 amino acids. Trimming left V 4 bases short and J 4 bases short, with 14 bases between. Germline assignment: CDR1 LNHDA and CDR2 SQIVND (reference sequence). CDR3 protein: CASSSFAALNQPQHF. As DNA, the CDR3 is TGTGCCAGTAGTAGTTTTGCGGCATTAAATCAGCCCCAGCATTTT.

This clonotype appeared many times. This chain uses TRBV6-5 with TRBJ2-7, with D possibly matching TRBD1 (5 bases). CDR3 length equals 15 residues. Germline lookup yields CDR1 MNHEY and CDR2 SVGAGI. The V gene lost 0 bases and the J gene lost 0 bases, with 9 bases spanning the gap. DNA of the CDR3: TGTGCCAGCAGTTACTCGGGGCAGGGCTCCTACGAGCAGTACTTC. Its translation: CASSYSGQGSYEQYF.